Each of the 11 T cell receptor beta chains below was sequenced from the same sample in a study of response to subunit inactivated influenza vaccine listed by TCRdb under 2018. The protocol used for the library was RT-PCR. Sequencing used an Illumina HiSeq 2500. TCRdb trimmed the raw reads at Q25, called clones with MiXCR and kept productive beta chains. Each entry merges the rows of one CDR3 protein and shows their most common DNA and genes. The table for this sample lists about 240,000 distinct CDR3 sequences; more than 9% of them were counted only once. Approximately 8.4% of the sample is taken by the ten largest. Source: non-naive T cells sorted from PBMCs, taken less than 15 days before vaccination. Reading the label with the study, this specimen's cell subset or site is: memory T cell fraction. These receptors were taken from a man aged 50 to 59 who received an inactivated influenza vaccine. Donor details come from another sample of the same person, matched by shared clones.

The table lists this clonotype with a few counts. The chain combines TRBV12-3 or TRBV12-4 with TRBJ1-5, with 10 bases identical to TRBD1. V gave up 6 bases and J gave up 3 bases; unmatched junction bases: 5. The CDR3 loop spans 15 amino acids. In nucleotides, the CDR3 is TGTGCCAGCAGGGATGGACAGGGGGACAATCAGCCCCAGCATTTT. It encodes CASRDGQGDNQPQHF.

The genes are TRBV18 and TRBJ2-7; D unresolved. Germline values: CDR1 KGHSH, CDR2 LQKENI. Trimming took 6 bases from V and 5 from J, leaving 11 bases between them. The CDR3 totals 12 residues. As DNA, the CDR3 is TGTGCCAGCTCCCCTAGTAGGGACGAGCAGTACTTC. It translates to CASSPSRDEQYF. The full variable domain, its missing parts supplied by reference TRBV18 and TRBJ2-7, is NAGVMQNPRHLVRRRGQEARLRCSPMKGHSHVYWYRQLPEEGLKFMVYLQKENIIDESGMPKERFSAEFPKEGPSILRIQQVVRGDSAAYFCASSPSRDEQYFGPGTRLTVT.

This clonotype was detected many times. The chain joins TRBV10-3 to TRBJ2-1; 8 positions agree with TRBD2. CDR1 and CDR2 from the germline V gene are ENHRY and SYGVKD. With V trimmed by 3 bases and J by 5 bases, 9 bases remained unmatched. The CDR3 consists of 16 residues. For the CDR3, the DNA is TGTGCCATCAGTGACCCGGAGCGGGGGCCCCACAATGAGCAGTTCTTC. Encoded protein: CAISDPERGPHNEQFF.

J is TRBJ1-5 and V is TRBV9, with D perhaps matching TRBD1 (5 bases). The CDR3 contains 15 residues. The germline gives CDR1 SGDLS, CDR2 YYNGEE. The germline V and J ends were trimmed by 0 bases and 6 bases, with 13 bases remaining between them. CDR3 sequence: CASSVGGQGSQPQHF. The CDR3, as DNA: TGTGCCAGCAGCGTAGGCGGCCAGGGAAGTCAGCCCCAGCATTTT.

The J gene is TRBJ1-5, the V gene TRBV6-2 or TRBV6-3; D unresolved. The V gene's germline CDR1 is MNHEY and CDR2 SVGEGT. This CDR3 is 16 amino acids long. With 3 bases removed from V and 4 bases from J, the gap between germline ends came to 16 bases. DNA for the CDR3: TGTGCCAGCAGTTATTTAGGAGGGAGTGGTAATCAGCCCCAGCATTTT. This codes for CASSYLGGSGNQPQHF.

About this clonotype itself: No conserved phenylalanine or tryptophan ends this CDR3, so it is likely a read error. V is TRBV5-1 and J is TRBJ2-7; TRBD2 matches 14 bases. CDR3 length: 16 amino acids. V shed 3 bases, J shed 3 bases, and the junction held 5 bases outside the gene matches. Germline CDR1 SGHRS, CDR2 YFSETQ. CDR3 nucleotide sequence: TGCGCCAGCAGCTGGGGCGGGACTAGCGGGAGCTACGAGCAGTACTTA. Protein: CASSWGGTSGSYEQYL.

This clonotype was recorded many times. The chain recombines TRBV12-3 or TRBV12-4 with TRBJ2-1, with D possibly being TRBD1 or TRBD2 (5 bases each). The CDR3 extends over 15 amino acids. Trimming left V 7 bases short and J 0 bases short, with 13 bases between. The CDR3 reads CASTRDGSSYNEQFF. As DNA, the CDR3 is TGTGCCAGCACACGGGACGGAAGCTCCTACAATGAGCAGTTCTTC.

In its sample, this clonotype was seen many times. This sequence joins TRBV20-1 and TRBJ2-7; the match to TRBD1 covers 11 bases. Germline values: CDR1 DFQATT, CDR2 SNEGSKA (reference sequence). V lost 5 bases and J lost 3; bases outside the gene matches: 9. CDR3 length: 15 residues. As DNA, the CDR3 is TGCAGTGCTGAAATTCGGGACAGGGGGTACTACGAGCAGTACTTC. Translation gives CSAEIRDRGYYEQYF.

CDR3 residues: CASNPVGDPSYEQYF. For the CDR3, the DNA is TGTGCCAGCAATCCTGTAGGGGACCCTTCCTACGAGCAGTACTTC. This chain links TRBV27 with TRBJ2-7; D tentatively reads TRBD1 or TRBD2 (5 bases each). CDR3 length: 15 amino acids. V lost 7 bases to trimming and J lost 1 base, with 17 bases between them. The germline gives CDR1 MNHEY, CDR2 SMNVEV (reference sequence).

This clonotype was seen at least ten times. The CDR3 DNA sequence: TGCAGCGTTGAAGTTGCAGGGGCAGATACGCAGTATTTT. Amino acid sequence: CSVEVAGADTQYF. The chain employs TRBV29-1 and TRBJ2-3; possibly TRBD1 for D (6 bases). Germline V lookup: CDR1 SQVTM, CDR2 ANQGSEA. CDR3 length equals 13 residues. The V end lost 1 base, the J end lost 4 bases, and 9 bases lay between the germline ends.

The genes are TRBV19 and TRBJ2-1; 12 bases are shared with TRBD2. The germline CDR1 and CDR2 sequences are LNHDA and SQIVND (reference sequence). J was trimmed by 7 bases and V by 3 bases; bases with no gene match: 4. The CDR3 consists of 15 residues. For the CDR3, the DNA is TGTGCCAGTAGTATGCTGACTAGCGGGAGAAATGAGCAGTTCTTC. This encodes CASSMLTSGRNEQFF. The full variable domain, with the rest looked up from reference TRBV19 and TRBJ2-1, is DGGITQSPKYLFRKEGQNVTLSCEQNLNHDAMYWYRQDPGQGLRLIYYSQIVNDFQKGDIAEGYSVSREKKESFPLTVTSAQKNPTAFYLCASSMLTSGRNEQFFGPGTRLTVL.